This TCR beta chain was sequenced during a study of beta chain features in type 1 diabetes. Study observations and caveats: Cells with high TCR expression could be over-represented by cDNA sequencing. In every one of the four CD4+ subsets, TCRB CDR3s were moderately but significantly shorter in Type 1 diabetes patients.

The V segment lost 4 bases and the J segment 0 bases; nucleotides outside the gene matches: 6. The CDR3 is 16 residues long. In germline, CDR1 is SGDLS, CDR2 YYNGEE. Reverse transcription of all isolated RNA meant that expressed TCRB transcripts were sequenced. Some clones are missing from TCRdb's copy, which holds only in-frame ones; the method was immunoSEQ multiplex PCR. The table has 400,000 to 500,000 clones, roughly 13% seen once; the top ten hold 0.03% to 0.04%. Comment on this clone: What it recognizes is unknown.

The chain couples TRBV9 to TRBJ2-1, with 8 bases fitting TRBD2. Sequencing input: naive CD4+ T cells from blood. The clonotype originates from a man aged 25 to 40 in good health. The CDR3 here is CASSLASGSSYNEQFF. The CDR3 DNA follows: TGTGCCAGCAGCCTGGCGAGCGGGAGCTCCTACAATGAGCAGTTCTTC.